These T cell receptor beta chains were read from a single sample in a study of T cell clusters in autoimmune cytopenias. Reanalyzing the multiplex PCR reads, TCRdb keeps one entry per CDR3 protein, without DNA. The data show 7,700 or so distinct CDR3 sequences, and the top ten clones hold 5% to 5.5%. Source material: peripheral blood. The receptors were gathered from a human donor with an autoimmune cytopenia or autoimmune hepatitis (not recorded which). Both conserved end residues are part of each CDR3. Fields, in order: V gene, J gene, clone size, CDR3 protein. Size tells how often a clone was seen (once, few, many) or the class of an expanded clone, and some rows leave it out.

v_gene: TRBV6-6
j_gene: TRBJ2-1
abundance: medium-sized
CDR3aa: CASRDRKSSYNEQFF

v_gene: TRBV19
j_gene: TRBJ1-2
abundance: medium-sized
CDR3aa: CASSLRDRLYGYTF

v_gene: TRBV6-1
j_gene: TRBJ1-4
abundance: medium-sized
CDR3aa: CASGQRREKLFF

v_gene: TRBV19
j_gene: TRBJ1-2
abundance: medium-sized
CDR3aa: CASSIRGSGYTF

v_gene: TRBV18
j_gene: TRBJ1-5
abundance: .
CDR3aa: CASSTGTAMIPQHF

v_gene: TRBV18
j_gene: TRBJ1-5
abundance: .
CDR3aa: CASSQGQAVPAPNQPQHF

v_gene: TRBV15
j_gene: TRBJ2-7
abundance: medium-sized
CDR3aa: CATSRDLRDSIVNEQYF

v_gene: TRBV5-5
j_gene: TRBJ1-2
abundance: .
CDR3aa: CASSLQPKEGYTF

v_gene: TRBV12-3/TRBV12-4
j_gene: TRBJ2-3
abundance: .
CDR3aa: CASTLFGGGTDTQYF

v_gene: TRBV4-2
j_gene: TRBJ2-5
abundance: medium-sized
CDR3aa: CASTNVGLGTQYF

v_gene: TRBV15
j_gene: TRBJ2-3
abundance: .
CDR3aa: CATSRDKGTSGSDTQYF

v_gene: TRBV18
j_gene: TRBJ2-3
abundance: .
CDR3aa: CASSRRRDPTDTQYF

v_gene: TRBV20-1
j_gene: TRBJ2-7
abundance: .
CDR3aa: CSARWVRGGLYEQYF